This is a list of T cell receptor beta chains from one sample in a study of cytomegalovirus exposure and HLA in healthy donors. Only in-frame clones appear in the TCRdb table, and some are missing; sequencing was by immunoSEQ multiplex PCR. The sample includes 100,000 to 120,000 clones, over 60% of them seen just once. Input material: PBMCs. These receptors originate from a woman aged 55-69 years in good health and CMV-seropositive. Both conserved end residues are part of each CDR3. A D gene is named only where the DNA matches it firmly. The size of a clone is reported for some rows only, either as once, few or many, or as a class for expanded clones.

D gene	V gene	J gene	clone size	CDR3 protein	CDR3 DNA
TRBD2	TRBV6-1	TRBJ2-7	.	CASSEQLAGGDERYF	TGTGCCAGCAGTGAGCAACTAGCGGGAGGAGACGAGCGGTACTTC
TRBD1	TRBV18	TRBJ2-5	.	CASSLLNTGGKGRRETQYF	TGTGCCAGCTCACTCCTTAATACAGGGGGCAAGGGGCGACGGGAGACCCAGTACTTC
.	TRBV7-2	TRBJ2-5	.	CASSPRAAVWETQYF	TGTGCCAGCAGCCCTCGAGCGGCGGTCTGGGAGACCCAGTACTTC
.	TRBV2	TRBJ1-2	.	CASSELGTNYGYTF	TGTGCCAGCAGTGAACTGGGGACAAACTATGGCTACACCTTC
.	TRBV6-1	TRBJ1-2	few	CASSGRGGGFGYTF	TGTGCCAGCAGTGGACGGGGAGGGGGGTTTGGCTACACCTTC
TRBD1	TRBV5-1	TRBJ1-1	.	CASNRDSPLDTEAFF	TGCGCCAGCAACCGGGACAGCCCTCTAGACACTGAAGCTTTCTTT
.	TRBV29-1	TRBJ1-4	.	CSVAPGGEKLFF	TGCAGCGTTGCCCCCGGGGGGGAAAAACTGTTTTTT
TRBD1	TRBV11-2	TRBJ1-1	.	CASRADRGPGEAFF	TGTGCCAGCAGGGCAGACAGGGGGCCGGGGGAAGCTTTCTTT
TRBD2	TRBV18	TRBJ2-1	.	CASSQGTSAYNEQFF	TGTGCCAGCTCACAAGGGACTAGCGCCTACAATGAGCAGTTCTTC
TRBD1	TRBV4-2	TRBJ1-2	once	CASSQDLGGDGYTF	TGTGCCAGCAGCCAAGATTTAGGGGGCGATGGCTACACCTTC
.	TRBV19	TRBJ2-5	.	CASSIETRGRETQYF	TGTGCCAGTAGTATAGAGACTAGGGGGCGGGAGACCCAGTACTTC
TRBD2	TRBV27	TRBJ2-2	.	CASSPNLAGGRTGELFF	TGTGCCAGCAGTCCGAATCTAGCGGGAGGGCGTACCGGGGAGCTGTTTTTT
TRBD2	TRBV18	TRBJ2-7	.	CASSPGLREVREQYF	TGTGCCAGCTCACCAGGTCTGCGGGAGGTGCGCGAGCAGTACTTC
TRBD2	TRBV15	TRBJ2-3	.	CATSYPGAGVQDTQYF	TGTGCCACCAGCTATCCGGGAGCGGGAGTTCAAGATACGCAGTATTTT
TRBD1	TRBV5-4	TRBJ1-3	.	CASSYRGQGGTIYF	TGTGCCAGCAGCTACCGAGGACAGGGGGGGACCATATATTTT
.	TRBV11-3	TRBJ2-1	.	CASSLEAGDFNNEQFF	TGTGCCAGCAGCTTAGAAGCAGGGGATTTCAACAATGAGCAGTTCTTC
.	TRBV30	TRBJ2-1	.	CAWSAGGNEQFF	TGTGCCTGGAGTGCCGGGGGCAATGAGCAGTTCTTC
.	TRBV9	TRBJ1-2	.	CASSRGGPYYGYTF	TGTGCCAGCAGCCGTGGGGGCCCGTACTATGGCTACACCTTC
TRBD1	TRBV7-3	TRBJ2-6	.	CASSTTGVSGANVLTF	TGTGCCAGCAGCACGACAGGGGTGAGCGGGGCCAACGTCCTGACTTTC
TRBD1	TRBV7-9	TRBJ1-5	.	CASSPGGLGNQPQHF	TGTGCCAGCAGCCCAGGGGGCCTAGGCAATCAGCCCCAGCATTTT
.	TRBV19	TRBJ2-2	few	CASSIDAGRNTGELFF	TGTGCCAGTAGTATAGATGCGGGGAGGAACACCGGGGAGCTGTTTTTT
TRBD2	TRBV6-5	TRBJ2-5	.	CASTSPGLAVGEQYF	TGTGCCAGCACCTCCCCGGGACTAGCGGTGGGGGAGCAGTACTTC